Following are 19 T cell receptor beta chains from one sample sequenced in a study of T cell responses to AZD1222 COVID-19 vaccine. Libraries were prepared by immunoSEQ multiplex PCR; TCRdb keeps only in-frame clonotypes and omits some of them. The table records around 110,000 clones, 75% to 95% of them present only once. Sequencing was performed on peripheral blood, taken 28 days after the second AZD1222 dose. These TCRs come from an adult who received the AZD1222 COVID-19 vaccine.

The V and J genes are TRBV3-1 (or the pseudogene TRBV3-2) and TRBJ2-4, with 13 positions matching TRBD2. J lost 4 bases, V lost 1 base, and 4 bases had no gene match. Germline V CDR1 and CDR2: LGHDT, YNNKEL (reference sequence). The CDR3 consists of 17 residues. CDR3 DNA: TGTGCCAGCAGCCAAGCCGGGACTAGCGGGGAGAAAAACATTCAGTACTTC. Translating it yields CASSQAGTSGEKNIQYF.

In DNA form, the CDR3 reads TGTGCCAGCAGCCCCCCCCCGGGACAAGCCTCCTTGGAAACCAAAAACATTCAGTACTTC. Its translation: CASSPPPGQASLETKNIQYF. V gene TRBV5-5 combines with J gene TRBJ2-4; D is perhaps TRBD1 (6 bases). Germline CDR1 is SGHKS and CDR2 is YYEKEE (reference sequence). The CDR3 is 20 amino acids. V lost 4 bases to trimming and J lost 2 bases, with 28 bases between them.

The chain has TRBV3-1 (or the pseudogene TRBV3-2) and TRBJ2-1, with a tentative D call TRBD1 (6 bases). The CDR3 length is 17 residues. V lost 0 bases to trimming and J lost 4 bases, with 16 bases between them. Germline CDR1 reads LGHDT; CDR2 reads YNNKEL (reference sequence). CDR3 sequence reads: CASSQEVEDRDYNEQFF. The CDR3 DNA sequence: TGTGCCAGCAGCCAAGAGGTCGAGGACAGAGATTACAATGAGCAGTTCTTC.

V usage is TRBV20-1 and J usage is TRBJ1-1; D is undetermined. Trimming stripped 3 bases from V and 7 bases from J, with 12 bases between. The CDR3 totals 12 residues. CDR1 and CDR2 (germline): DFQATT, SNEGSKA (reference sequence). The DNA of the CDR3 is TGCAGTGCTAGTATTCCTCGGGGTGAAGCTTTCTTT. This sequence encodes CSASIPRGEAFF.

This rearrangement joins TRBV15 to TRBJ2-1, with 10 bases fitting TRBD2. Per germline, CDR1 LNHNV and CDR2 YYDKDF (reference sequence). The CDR3 contains 16 residues. The junction had 5 bases not matched to a gene; V was cut back by 0 bases and J by 6 bases. CDR3 bases: TGTGCCACCAGCAGAGATCGGCTAGCGGGGGTCAATGAGCAGTTCTTC. It specifies CATSRDRLAGVNEQFF.

The rearrangement joins TRBV16 to TRBJ1-2, with no clear D. Deletions cut 0 bases from V and 8 bases from J, with 10 bases between. CDR1 is KGHSY and CDR2 is FQNENV in the germline V gene. CDR3 size: 13 residues. CDR3 region: CASSQSREVGYTF. The DNA for the CDR3 is TGTGCCAGCAGCCAATCTAGGGAGGTGGGCTACACCTTC.

V and J are TRBV11-2 and TRBJ2-7; the D gene could be TRBD1 or TRBD2 (5 bases each). The V end lost 0 bases, the J end lost 2 bases, and 11 bases lay between the germline ends. The CDR3 has 15 amino acids. Germline-derived CDR1 and CDR2 are SGHAT and FQNNGV. The CDR3 DNA follows: TGTGCCAGCAGCTTAGATGGTCTGGGGGCCTACGAGCAGTACTTC. Its translation is CASSLDGLGAYEQYF.

The CDR3 spells CASSQDAAGGLYEQYF. The DNA for the CDR3 is TGTGCCAGCAGCCAAGATGCAGCGGGGGGGCTCTACGAGCAGTACTTC. The V and J genes are TRBV4-2 and TRBJ2-7; 10 nucleotides align to TRBD2. V gave up 0 bases and J gave up 3 bases; unmatched junction bases: 5. The CDR3 extends over 16 amino acids. Germline CDR1 LGHNA, CDR2 YNFKEQ.

The chain joins TRBV7-9 to TRBJ1-2; D perhaps matches TRBD1 (6 bases). The CDR3 runs to 12 residues. The V end was cut by 3 bases, the J end by 8 bases, with 10 bases between. Germline CDR1 reads SEHNR; CDR2 reads FQNEAQ (reference sequence). The CDR3 region has the DNA TGTGCCAGCAGCTTCCCAGGGGTAGGCTACACCTTC. Its translation: CASSFPGVGYTF.

The V gene is TRBV7-8, the J gene TRBJ1-3; D is possibly TRBD1 (5 bases). Trimming took 1 base from V and 0 from J, leaving 10 bases between them. Per the germline V gene, CDR1 is SGHVS and CDR2 is FQNEAQ. There are 16 residues in the CDR3. The CDR3 DNA is TGTGCCAGCAGCTTAGAGGAGGGGTTCTCTGGAAACACCATATATTTT. It encodes CASSLEEGFSGNTIYF. Drawing the rest from reference TRBV7-8 and TRBJ1-3, the complete variable domain is GAGVSQSPRYKVAKRGQDVALRCDPISGHVSLFWYQQALGQGPEFLTYFQNEAQLDKSGLPSDRFFAERPEGSVSTLKIQRTQQEDSAVYLCASSLEEGFSGNTIYFGEGSWLTVV.

This clone is a singleton in its sample. The V gene is TRBV30, the J gene TRBJ1-2; D is unclear. The V end was cut by 0 bases, the J end by 0 bases, with 17 bases between. Germline V gene data show CDR1 as GTSNPN and CDR2 as SVGIG (reference sequence). CDR3 length equals 17 residues. The CDR3 nucleotides are TGTGCCTGGAGTGTATCGGGAAGGGCCCTCTCTAACTATGGCTACACCTTC. As protein: CAWSVSGRALSNYGYTF.

The chain carries TRBV10-1 and TRBJ1-1, with TRBD1 matching 10 bases. The V gene end was trimmed by 5 bases and the J gene end by 3 bases; junction bases not matched to a gene: 3. The CDR3 has 14 amino acids. Germline V gene data show CDR1 as WNHNN and CDR2 as SYGVQD (reference sequence). In DNA, the CDR3 is TGCGCCAGCAGTAAGGGGACAGGGGACACTGAAGCTTTCTTT. Protein product: CASSKGTGDTEAFF.

This chain connects TRBV5-6 to TRBJ2-7; TRBD2 might be the D (6 bases). This CDR3 contains 13 residues. Germline-derived CDR1 and CDR2 are SGHDT and YYEEEE. Trimming shortened V by 3 bases and J by 3 bases, and 10 bases separated the two germline ends. CDR3 in DNA: TGTGCCAGCAGCTGGGGGGAGAACTACGAGCAGTACTTC. It yields the protein CASSWGENYEQYF.

This sequence joins TRBV18 and TRBJ1-1, with a possible D match to TRBD1 (6 bases). V dropped 5 bases and J dropped 2 bases, with 9 bases sitting between them. CDR1 is KGHSH, CDR2 LQKENI, per germline. The CDR3 loop spans 13 amino acids. The CDR3 DNA follows: TGTGCCAGCTCATCGGACAGCAACACTGAAGCTTTCTTT. Translation gives CASSSDSNTEAFF.

The V call is TRBV6-5, the J call TRBJ2-1; D is unclear. CDR3 length equals 14 residues. The germline V and J ends were trimmed by 8 bases and 5 bases, with 16 bases remaining between them. Looked up from germline, CDR1 is MNHEY and CDR2 is SVGAGI. CDR3: CASDDWRNDNEQFF. In nucleotides, the CDR3 is TGTGCCAGCGACGATTGGCGGAACGACAATGAGCAGTTCTTC.

The V gene is TRBV6-5, the J gene TRBJ1-1, with 8 bases aligning to TRBD1. CDR1 and CDR2 from the germline V gene are MNHEY and SVGAGI. Germline trimming cut 5 bases from V and 0 bases from J; bases unmatched to any gene: 5. The length of the CDR3 is 15 residues. CDR3: CASSPDRAMNTEAFF. CDR3 sequence (DNA): TGTGCCAGCAGTCCGGACAGGGCGATGAACACTGAAGCTTTCTTT.

The chain links TRBV29-1 to TRBJ2-7, with unresolved D. This CDR3 has 11 amino acids. Germline CDR1 is SQVTM and CDR2 is ANQGSEA. CDR3 nucleotide sequence: TGCACCTCCAGTTCGCTCTACGAGCAGTACTTC. It codes for CTSSSLYEQYF.

The chain joins TRBV27 to TRBJ1-5, with no clear D. The CDR3 has 17 amino acids. V was pared by 3 bases and J by 7 bases, with 22 bases between. Per germline, CDR1 MNHEY and CDR2 SMNVEV (reference sequence). The DNA for the CDR3 is TGTGCCAGCAGTTTCCTCTCTATACTCCGAGCGGGCCAGCCCCAGCATTTT. Its protein is CASSFLSILRAGQPQHF.

This chain links TRBV12-5 with TRBJ2-2; 14 bases are shared with TRBD2. The CDR3 consists of 19 residues. V shed 6 bases, J shed 2 bases, and the junction held 11 bases outside the gene matches. Germline assignment: CDR1 LGHNT and CDR2 FRNRAP. CDR3 sequence reads: CASGRYGTSGRANTGELFF. The CDR3 nucleotides are TGTGCTAGTGGCCGGTACGGGACTAGCGGGAGAGCTAACACCGGGGAGCTGTTTTTT.